This T cell receptor (beta chain) is drawn from a study of blood T cells in healthy people across ages (dated by TCRdb to between 2014 and 2016). Looking at the study overall: In model experiments, template switching captured about one uniquely barcoded TCR beta cDNA molecule for every two T cells. The study measured age-related changes in TCR beta repertoire diversity using deep sequencing normalized with unique cDNA molecular identifiers. For two donors (one aged 18 to 30 and one aged 80 or older), the study analyzed two additional independent replicas of 1 million unique cDNA reads from the same blood draw. The donors were divided into four age groups: young (average roughly 17 years), middle-aged (approximately 42), aged (about 61) and long-lived (nearly 85). Study-wide conclusions, independent of this receptor: Observed TCR beta diversity correlated strongly with the percentage of naive T cells measured by flow cytometry. Observed TCR beta diversity per million T cells fell roughly linearly with age, and a significant reduction was already apparent by age around 44. Compared with the aged group, more naive CD4+ T cells, fewer expanded clones and increased TCR diversity were shown by the long-lived group, suggesting age selection. Because the CMV infection status of the donors was unknown, age-related changes in expanded clonotypes may potentially have been confounded. Total diversity estimates from one million sequenced T cells were considered lower bounds and underestimates. Conclusive comparison of naive and antigen-experienced compartments was prevented by the profiling of bulk unsorted PBMCs.

V and J are truncated by 6 bases and 1 base respectively, leaving an intervening sequence of 18 bases. Its CDR3 holds 16 amino acids, cysteine through phenylalanine. The kept DNA is CDR3 alone, 48 bases in frame from the first base. CDR1 MGHRA and CDR2 YSYEKL were looked up in the germline V gene. The receptor library was made with 5' RACE. The sequencer listed for this sample is Illumina HiSeq 2500. The second PCR ran for roughly 6 to 11 cycles and used a J-beta primer mix along with a sample-barcoded 5' primer. A unique molecular identifier was introduced onto each TCR beta cDNA molecule by a template-switch 5' adaptor carrying 12 random nucleotides. Each sample yielded at least 2.5 million CDR3-containing paired-end reads. All of the RNA was converted into first-strand cDNA using the Mint cDNA synthesis kit, with a TRBC-specific oligonucleotide serving as the primer. All cDNA was treated with uracil-DNA glycosylase and then went through a first 18-cycle PCR with the universal primers M1SS and BC2_uni_R. Per the original workflow: For normalization, 1 million high-quality reads, each with a distinct molecular identifier, were randomly selected from each sample. Reads sharing molecular identifiers were discarded rather than binned into consensus sequences. MiTCR, set to a Q25 quality threshold and the strictest error-elimination algorithm, was used for CDR3 identification, clonotype clustering and error correction. A nonparametric unseen species model with Euler transformation was used to estimate a lower bound on total TCR beta diversity. TCRdb cleaned the public reads at Q25 with fastp, built clones with MiXCR and kept in-frame beta chains. All rows with the same CDR3 protein become a single entry with the most common DNA and genes. The V and J calls were determined by TCRdb, not by the authors. A total of just under 550,000 distinct CDR3 sequences appear in this sample, less than 25% of them only once. The ten top clones hold around 10% of the sample.

Points on this clonotype: It lacks a known antigen. Base qualities are not recorded, but no much larger clone differs from it by a single base.

The 39 donors, aged roughly 6 to 100 years, were systemically healthy Caucasian individuals from Russia. Around 10 milliliters of peripheral blood were drawn from each donor into EDTA-treated Vacutainer tubes. Ficoll-Paque density-gradient centrifugation was used to isolate PBMCs, with at least 6 million per sample. Trizol reagent was used to extract total RNA from PBMCs, with at least 6 micrograms per sample. Naive CD45RAhigh/CD27high T cell percentages were measured by flow cytometry on a PBMC aliquot from every donor. These same records also appear under a second study, on T cells of mothers and their children. From that second study: Nine systemically healthy Caucasian individuals, comprising three mothers and their six children, were included as donors. cDNA synthesis consumed the entire amount of extracted RNA, loaded at approximately 1.4 ug RNA in each 15 ul reaction. In the second PCR, the M1S primer added sample barcodes and 2-4 random nucleotides. Each mother yielded over 9 million TCR beta CDR3 reads and each child roughly 3 million reads. Thymic selection shapes the output of TCR recombination in a similar way in related and unrelated pairs, and inherited differences have a minor effect. Normalized repertoire overlap was always found to be slightly, but never significantly, higher in related mother-child pairs than in unrelated mother-child pairs. With a sensitivity of roughly 93 clones per million clonotypes, no persistent microchimeric T cell clones were detected. The study used deep NGS to compare TCR beta repertoires of mothers and children, seeking features distinguishing related mother-child pairs from unrelated individuals. The mean age was about 37 +/- 4 years for the mothers and about 12 +/- 4 years for the children. After adapter ligation was performed with NEBNext reagents, the libraries were sequenced on an Illumina HiSeq 2000 with 100+100 nt paired-end reads. To avoid cross-contamination, the mother libraries and the child libraries were prepared a month apart and sequenced in separate runs. For each donor, somewhere between about 450,000 and 2,000,000 distinct TCR beta clonotypes were identified. Naive TCR beta clonotypes were estimated from low-frequency clonotypes matched to each donor's FACS-determined naive share, without sorting.

The chain uses TRBV4-1 and TRBJ1-1; the D gene identity is not certain. The sequencing input was blood. This sequence was found in a boy aged 10-17 years in good health. The CDR3 region reads CASSPWGSSTNTEAFF. The nucleotides are TGCGCCAGCAGTCCCTGGGGATCCTCGACGAACACTGAAGCTTTCTTT.